These 24 T cell receptor beta chains share one sample of origin, sequenced in a study of chemoradiotherapy in HPV16-positive cancers. The repertoire was sequenced with immunoSEQ multiplex PCR; TCRdb's copy has only in-frame clones and lacks some. The sample consists of 6,000 to 8,000 clones, 85% to 90% of them appearing once. This sample was obtained from a patient who underwent chemoradiotherapy. The receptors stem from a human donor with HPV-associated anogenital cancer.

J is TRBJ2-1 and V is TRBV11-3, with D possibly matching TRBD2 (5 bases). CDR3 length: 17 residues. Trimming took off 4 bases at V and 6 bases at J, with 22 bases between the two ends. CDR1 is SGHNT, CDR2 YENEEA, per germline. The CDR3 loop is CASSSGGRFPRSNEQFF. The CDR3 coding sequence is TGTGCCAGCAGCTCCGGAGGCCGGTTCCCCCGGTCCAATGAGCAGTTCTTC.

The chain combines TRBV5-4 with TRBJ2-5; 10 positions agree with TRBD2. The junction had 5 bases not matched to a gene; V was cut back by 4 bases and J by 5 bases. In germline, CDR1 is SGHNT, CDR2 YYREEE (reference sequence). This CDR3 has 14 amino acids. CDR3 coding DNA: TGTGCCAGCAGCGAGGGACTAGCGATGGAGACCCAGTACTTC. Translated, it gives CASSEGLAMETQYF.

The chain uses TRBV11-3 and TRBJ2-2, with 7 bases fitting TRBD1. V lost 3 bases and J lost 3; bases outside the gene matches: 7. Germline CDR1 is SGHNT and CDR2 is YENEEA. The CDR3 loop spans 16 amino acids. CDR3 bases: TGTGCCAGCAGCTTTCAGACAGGGCCCTACACCGGGGAGCTGTTTTTT. This codes for CASSFQTGPYTGELFF.

The CDR3 spells CASSEARGISGNTIYF. The CDR3 coding sequence is TGTGCCAGCAGTGAAGCGCGAGGGATATCTGGAAACACCATATATTTT. The rearrangement uses TRBV2 and TRBJ1-3; D remains unclear. CDR1 and CDR2 from the germline V gene are SNHLY and FYNNEI. The V gene lost 0 bases and the J gene lost 1 base, with 10 bases spanning the gap. The length of the CDR3 is 16 residues.

This chain joins TRBV11-2 and TRBJ2-1, with D perhaps given as TRBD1 or TRBD2 (5 bases each). The CDR3 consists of 14 residues. Germline V gene data show CDR1 as SGHAT and CDR2 as FQNNGV. V was clipped by 5 bases and J by 7 bases, with 15 bases between them. CDR3 amino acids: CASSPLGVKNEQFF. CDR3 sequence (DNA): TGTGCCAGCAGCCCACTAGGGGTCAAGAATGAGCAGTTCTTC.

The chain has TRBV9 and TRBJ2-4, with D perhaps given as TRBD1 or TRBD2 (6 bases each). Between the trimmed V and J ends, which lost 0 bases and 5 bases, there was a span of 27 bases. The CDR3 is 20 residues long. Per the germline V gene, CDR1 is SGDLS and CDR2 is YYNGEE. The CDR3, as DNA: TGTGCCAGCAGCGTAGCCCAACGGTGGAGGGTAGGGGGTTGGGAAAACATTCAGTACTTC. It is translated as CASSVAQRWRVGGWENIQYF. Using reference TRBV9 and TRBJ2-4 for the parts outside the CDR3, the full variable domain is DSGVTQTPKHLITATGQRVTLRCSPRSGDLSVYWYQQSLDQGLQFLIQYYNGEERAKGNILERFSAQQFPDLHSELNLSSLELGDSALYFCASSVAQRWRVGGWENIQYFGAGTRLSVL.

The rearrangement joins TRBV7-2 to TRBJ2-1; 13 bases agree with TRBD2. CDR3 length equals 17 residues. Losses at the gene ends were 1 base for V and 4 bases for J; bases not matched to a gene: 4. CDR1 and CDR2 from the germline V gene are SGHTA and FQGNSA. The CDR3 sequence: CASSLGGLAGTYNEQFF. DNA for the CDR3: TGTGCCAGCAGCTTAGGGGGACTAGCGGGAACTTACAATGAGCAGTTCTTC.

The rearrangement links TRBV6-5 to TRBJ2-2, with D perhaps TRBD1 or TRBD2 (5 bases each). Germline CDR1 and CDR2: MNHEY and SVGAGI. CDR3 length: 13 residues. V lost 8 bases to trimming and J lost 5 bases, with 12 bases between them. CDR3: CASQPWGTGELFF. For the CDR3, the DNA is TGTGCCAGCCAGCCTTGGGGGACCGGGGAGCTGTTTTTT.

The rearrangement uses TRBV6-1 and TRBJ1-3; D not resolved. Germline V CDR1 and CDR2: MNHNS, SASEGT. The CDR3 runs 16 residues. The V end was cut by 3 bases, the J end by 3 bases, with 15 bases between. As DNA, the CDR3 is TGTGCCAGCAGTGATTGGCGTGTGCTGAGTGGAAACACCATATATTTT. Translation: CASSDWRVLSGNTIYF.

The gene calls are TRBV6-5 and TRBJ1-2; 7 positions match TRBD1. Germline CDR1 and CDR2: MNHEY and SVGAGI. The CDR3 runs to 15 residues. After removal of 6 bases from V and 4 bases from J, the junction contained 11 bases not matched to a gene. In nucleotides, the CDR3 is TGTGCCAGCAGCAGACAGGGTGGCGAGTCCTATGGCTACACCTTC. Encoded protein: CASSRQGGESYGYTF.

This chain connects TRBV7-2 to TRBJ2-7; a possible D gene is TRBD2 (6 bases). The CDR3 spans 17 residues. Germline CDR1 reads SGHTA; CDR2 reads FQGNSA. With 0 bases removed from V and 6 bases from J, the gap between germline ends came to 21 bases. The CDR3, as DNA: TGTGCCAGCAGCTTAGCCCCTGTGGTTGGTAGGGGAGGCGAGCAGTACTTC. It yields the protein CASSLAPVVGRGGEQYF.

V is TRBV27 and J is TRBJ1-1, with 10 bases lining up with TRBD1. Germline-derived CDR1 and CDR2 are MNHEY and SMNVEV (reference sequence). The CDR3 has 18 residues. V lost 2 bases to trimming and J lost 7 bases; unmatched junction nucleotides: 16. The DNA for the CDR3 is TGTGCCAGCAGTTTACGGGGACAGGGGACGTTTTTTGGGGATGAAGCTTTCTTT. It is translated as CASSLRGQGTFFGDEAFF.

This clone was recorded a few times. V usage is TRBV11-3 and J usage is TRBJ2-4; the D is unclear. The germline V gene has CDR1 SGHNT and CDR2 YENEEA. Trimming left V 2 bases short and J 6 bases short, with 14 bases between. CDR3 length: 15 amino acids. The CDR3 loop reads CASSLISPPGNIQYF. The DNA for the CDR3 is TGTGCCAGCAGCTTAATATCTCCTCCGGGAAACATTCAGTACTTC. The variable domain in full, with the rest retrieved from reference TRBV11-3 and TRBJ2-4, is EAGVVQSPRYKIIEKKQPVAFWCNPISGHNTLYWYLQNLGQGPELLIRYENEEAVDDSQLPKDRFSAERLKGVDSTLKIQPAELGDSAVYLCASSLISPPGNIQYFGAGTRLSVL.

Details on this clone: Other DNA variants within this sample encode the same CDR3. In DNA, the CDR3 is TGTGCCAGTGGGGACGGTTCCTACGAGCAGTACTTC. This encodes CASGDGSYEQYF. This sequence joins TRBV7-9 and TRBJ2-7, with D perhaps TRBD1 or TRBD2 (5 bases each). The germline CDR1 and CDR2 sequences are SEHNR and FQNEAQ (reference sequence). V was trimmed by 9 bases and J by 1 base, leaving 10 bases between them. The CDR3 runs to 12 residues.

This clone was seen only once. The rearrangement joins TRBV6-4 to TRBJ1-1; the D gene is possibly TRBD1 (5 bases). In germline, CDR1 is MRHNA, CDR2 SNTAGT. CDR3 length equals 12 residues. Between the trimmed V and J ends, which lost 6 bases and 10 bases, there was a span of 15 bases. The CDR3 here is CASRSLLGVAFF. CDR3 DNA: TGTGCCAGCAGGTCCCTCTTAGGGGTAGCTTTCTTT.

This chain connects TRBV4-1 to TRBJ2-2; D is uncertain. This CDR3 comprises 14 residues. The V gene's germline CDR1 is MGHRA and CDR2 YSYEKL. V lost 1 base to trimming and J lost 1 base, with 4 bases between them. The CDR3 coding sequence is TGCGCCAGCAGCCAAGGCCGGAACACCGGGGAGCTGTTTTTT. It yields the protein CASSQGRNTGELFF.

The chain uses TRBV5-1 and TRBJ2-2, with unresolved D. V was shortened by 1 base and J by 2 bases, with 9 bases between the two germline ends. CDR3 length equals 15 residues. Germline loops: CDR1 SGHRS, CDR2 YFSETQ. The CDR3 region is CASSLSVGNTGELFF. DNA of the CDR3: TGCGCCAGCAGCTTGTCGGTCGGCAACACCGGGGAGCTGTTTTTT.

The chain joins TRBV2 to TRBJ1-2; TRBD1 agrees at 7 bases. The CDR3 is 15 amino acids. Per the germline V gene, CDR1 is SNHLY and CDR2 is FYNNEI. The ends lost 4 bases at V and 0 bases at J; junction bases unmatched: 5. CDR3 DNA sequence: TGTGCCAGCAGTGCGATGGGGACAGCTAACTATGGCTACACCTTC. Protein sequence: CASSAMGTANYGYTF. The entire variable domain, with the rest obtained from reference TRBV2 and TRBJ1-2, is as follows: EPEVTQTPSHQVTQMGQEVILRCVPISNHLYFYWYRQILGQKVEFLVSFYNNEISEKSEIFDDQFSVERPDGSNFTLKIRSTKLEDSAMYFCASSAMGTANYGYTFGSGTRLTVV.

The J gene is TRBJ2-7, the V gene TRBV14; D unclear. Trimming took 1 base from V and 7 from J, leaving 5 bases between them. Germline V gene data show CDR1 as SGHDN and CDR2 as FVKESK. The CDR3 extends over 11 amino acids. The CDR3 nucleotides read TGTGCCAGCAGCCAAGCGACAGAGCAGTACTTC. Residues: CASSQATEQYF.

CDR3 DNA sequence: TGTGCCAGCAGTTCCCGCTCTGGGGCCAACGTCCTGACTTTC. Amino acid sequence: CASSSRSGANVLTF. This chain links TRBV6-5 with TRBJ2-6; D is uncertain. The CDR3 extends over 14 amino acids. Trimming stripped 4 bases from V and 0 bases from J, with 4 bases between. CDR1 is MNHEY, CDR2 SVGAGI, per germline.

This rearrangement joins TRBV5-1 to TRBJ2-7; 10 bases fit TRBD2. J gave up 6 bases and V 4 bases, and 7 bases lay outside the gene matches. The CDR3 consists of 14 residues. CDR1 and CDR2 (germline): SGHRS, YFSETQ. In DNA form, the CDR3 reads TGCGCCAGCAGCCTCCGGACTAGCGGTGGCGAGCAGTACTTC. It encodes CASSLRTSGGEQYF.

The chain links TRBV7-8 to TRBJ1-1; unclear D gene. The V and J ends lost 5 bases and 1 base respectively, with 8 bases between them. CDR1 is SGHVS and CDR2 is FQNEAQ in the germline V gene. This CDR3 has 13 amino acids. The CDR3 nucleotides are TGTGCCAGCAGCAGCGACACGAACACTGAAGCTTTCTTT. It translates to CASSSDTNTEAFF.

This clone was picked up one time. This sequence joins TRBV7-8 and TRBJ2-5; D is ambiguous. The CDR3 is 15 amino acids. V gave up 0 bases and J gave up 1 base, with 9 bases separating them. Germline V gives CDR1 SGHVS, CDR2 FQNEAQ. The CDR3: CASSLAGSIQETQYF. CDR3 bases: TGTGCCAGCAGCTTAGCAGGGTCCATCCAAGAGACCCAGTACTTC.

The CDR3: CASSAGDVETQYF. The CDR3 nucleotides read TGTGCCAGCAGCGCCGGGGACGTCGAGACCCAGTACTTC. The chain uses TRBV11-3 and TRBJ2-5; D assignment may be TRBD1 or TRBD2 (5 bases each). CDR3 length equals 13 residues. The V end was cut by 5 bases, the J end by 5 bases, with 12 bases between. Germline V gives CDR1 SGHNT, CDR2 YENEEA.